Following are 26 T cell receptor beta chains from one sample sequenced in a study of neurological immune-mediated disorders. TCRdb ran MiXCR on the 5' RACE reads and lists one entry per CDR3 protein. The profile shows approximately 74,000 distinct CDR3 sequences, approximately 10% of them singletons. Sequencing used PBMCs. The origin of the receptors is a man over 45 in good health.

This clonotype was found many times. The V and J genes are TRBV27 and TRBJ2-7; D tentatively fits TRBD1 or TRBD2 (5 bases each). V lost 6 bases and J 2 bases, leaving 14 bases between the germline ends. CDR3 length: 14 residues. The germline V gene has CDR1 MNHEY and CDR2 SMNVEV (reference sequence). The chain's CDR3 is CASSRTWDAYEQYF. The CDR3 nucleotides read TGTGCCAGCAGCAGGACCTGGGACGCCTACGAGCAGTACTTC.

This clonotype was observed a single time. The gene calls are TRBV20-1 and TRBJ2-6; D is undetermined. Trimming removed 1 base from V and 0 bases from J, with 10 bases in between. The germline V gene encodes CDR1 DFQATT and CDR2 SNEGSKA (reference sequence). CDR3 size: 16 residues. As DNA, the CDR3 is TGCAGTGCTAGAGTTCGGGCCGACTCTGGGGCCAACGTCCTGACTTTC. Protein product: CSARVRADSGANVLTF.

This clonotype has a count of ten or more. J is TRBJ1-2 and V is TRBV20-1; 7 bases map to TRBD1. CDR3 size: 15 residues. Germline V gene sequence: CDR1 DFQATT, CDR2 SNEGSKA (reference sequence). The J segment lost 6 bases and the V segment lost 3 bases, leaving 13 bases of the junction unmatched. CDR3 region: CSASRTGVDRDGYTF. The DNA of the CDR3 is TGCAGTGCTAGCCGGACAGGAGTCGATAGAGATGGCTACACCTTC.

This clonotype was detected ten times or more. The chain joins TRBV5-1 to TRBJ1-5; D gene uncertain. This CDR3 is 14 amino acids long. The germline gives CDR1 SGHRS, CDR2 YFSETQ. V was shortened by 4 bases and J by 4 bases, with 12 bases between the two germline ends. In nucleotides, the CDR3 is TGCGCCAGCAGCCCGGATCCTTCAAATCAGCCCCAGCATTTT. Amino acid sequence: CASSPDPSNQPQHF.

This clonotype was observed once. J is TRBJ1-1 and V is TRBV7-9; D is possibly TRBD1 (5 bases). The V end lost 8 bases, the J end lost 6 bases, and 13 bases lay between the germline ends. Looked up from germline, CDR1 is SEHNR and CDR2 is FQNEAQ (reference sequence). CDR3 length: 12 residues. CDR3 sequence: CASERVGAEAFF. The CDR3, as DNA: TGTGCCAGCGAAAGGGTAGGGGCTGAAGCTTTCTTT.

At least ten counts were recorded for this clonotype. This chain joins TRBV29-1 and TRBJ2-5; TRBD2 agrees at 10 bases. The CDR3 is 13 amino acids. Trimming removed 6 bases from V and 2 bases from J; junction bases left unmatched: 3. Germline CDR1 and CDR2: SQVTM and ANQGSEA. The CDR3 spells CSVVLAGQETQYF. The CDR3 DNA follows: TGCAGCGTCGTACTAGCGGGGCAAGAGACCCAGTACTTC.

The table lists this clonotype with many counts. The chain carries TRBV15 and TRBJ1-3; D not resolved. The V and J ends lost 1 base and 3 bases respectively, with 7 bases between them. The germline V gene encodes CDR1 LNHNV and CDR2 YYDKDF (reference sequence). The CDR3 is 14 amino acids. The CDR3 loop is CATSRVGGGNTIYF. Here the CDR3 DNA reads TGTGCCACCAGCAGAGTCGGAGGTGGAAACACCATATATTTT.

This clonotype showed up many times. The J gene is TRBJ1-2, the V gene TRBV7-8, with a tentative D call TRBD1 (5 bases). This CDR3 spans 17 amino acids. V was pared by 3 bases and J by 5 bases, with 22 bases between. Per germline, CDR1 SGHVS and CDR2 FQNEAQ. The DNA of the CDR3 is TGTGCCAGCAGCTTGGCCTGGGTGGGGGAAGTGGCATATGGCTACACCTTC. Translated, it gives CASSLAWVGEVAYGYTF.

CDR3 sequence: CSARPLPTEAFF. DNA for the CDR3: TGCAGTGCCCGACCCCTGCCCACTGAAGCTTTCTTT. The genes are TRBV20-1 and TRBJ1-1, with no clear D. V lost 6 bases and J 4 bases, leaving 12 bases between the germline ends. The CDR3 sequence is 12 residues long. From germline, CDR1 is DFQATT and CDR2 SNEGSKA (reference sequence).

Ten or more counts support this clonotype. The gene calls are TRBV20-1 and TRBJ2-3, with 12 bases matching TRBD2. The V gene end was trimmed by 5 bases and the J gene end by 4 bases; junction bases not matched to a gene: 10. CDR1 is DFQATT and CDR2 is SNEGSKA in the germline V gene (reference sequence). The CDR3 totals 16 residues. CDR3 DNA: TGCAGTGCTCCCTCGGGGCTAGCGGGGGGGCCAGATACGCAGTATTTT. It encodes CSAPSGLAGGPDTQYF.

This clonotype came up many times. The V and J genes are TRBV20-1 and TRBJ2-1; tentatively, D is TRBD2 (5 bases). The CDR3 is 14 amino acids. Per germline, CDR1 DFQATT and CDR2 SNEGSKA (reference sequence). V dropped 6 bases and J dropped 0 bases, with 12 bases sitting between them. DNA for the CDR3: TGCAGTGCCCCGGGGAAGTTCTCCTACAATGAGCAGTTCTTC. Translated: CSAPGKFSYNEQFF.

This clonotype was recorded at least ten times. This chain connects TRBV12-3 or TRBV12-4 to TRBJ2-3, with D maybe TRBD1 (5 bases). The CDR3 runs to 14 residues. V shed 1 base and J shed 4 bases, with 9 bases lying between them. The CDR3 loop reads CASSLGQGPDTQYF. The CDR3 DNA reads TGTGCCAGCAGTTTAGGGCAGGGTCCAGATACGCAGTATTTT.

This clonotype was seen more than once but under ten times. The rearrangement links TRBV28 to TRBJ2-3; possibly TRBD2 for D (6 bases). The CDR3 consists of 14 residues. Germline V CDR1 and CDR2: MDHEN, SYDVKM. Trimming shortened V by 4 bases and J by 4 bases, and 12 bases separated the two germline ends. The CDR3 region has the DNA TGTGCCAGCAGTTATGCGGGATTAGCAGATACGCAGTATTTT. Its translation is CASSYAGLADTQYF. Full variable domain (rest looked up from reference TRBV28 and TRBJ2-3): DVKVTQSSRYLVKRTGEKVFLECVQDMDHENMFWYRQDPGLGLRLIYFSYDVKMKEKGDIPEGYSVSREKKERFSLILESASTNQTSMYLCASSYAGLADTQYFGPGTRLTVL.

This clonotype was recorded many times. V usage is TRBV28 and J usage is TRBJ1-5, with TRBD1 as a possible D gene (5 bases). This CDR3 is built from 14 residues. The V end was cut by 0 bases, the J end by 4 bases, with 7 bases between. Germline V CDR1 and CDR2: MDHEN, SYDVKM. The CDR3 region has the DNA TGTGCCAGCAGTTTATGGACAGCGAATCAGCCCCAGCATTTT. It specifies CASSLWTANQPQHF.

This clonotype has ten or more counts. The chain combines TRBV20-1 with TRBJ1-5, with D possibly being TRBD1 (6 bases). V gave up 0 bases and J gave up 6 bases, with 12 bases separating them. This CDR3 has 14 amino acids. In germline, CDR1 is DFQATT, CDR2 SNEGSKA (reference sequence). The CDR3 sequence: CSARDSGGVQPQHF. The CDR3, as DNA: TGCAGTGCTAGAGATTCTGGGGGCGTTCAGCCCCAGCATTTT.

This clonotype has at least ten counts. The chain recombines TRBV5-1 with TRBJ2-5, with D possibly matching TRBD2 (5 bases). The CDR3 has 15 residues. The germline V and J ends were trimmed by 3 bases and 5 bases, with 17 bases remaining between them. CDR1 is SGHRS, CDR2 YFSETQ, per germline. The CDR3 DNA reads TGCGCCAGCAGCTGGATGTTGAACGGGGTGGAGACCCAGTACTTC. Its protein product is CASSWMLNGVETQYF.

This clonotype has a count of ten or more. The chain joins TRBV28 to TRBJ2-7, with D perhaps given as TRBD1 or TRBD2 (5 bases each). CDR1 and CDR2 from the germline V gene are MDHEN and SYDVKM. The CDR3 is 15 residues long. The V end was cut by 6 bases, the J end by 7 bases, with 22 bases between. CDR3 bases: TGTGCCAGCAGCTGGGGTGGGCCGGGACGTAGGGAGCAGTACTTC. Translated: CASSWGGPGRREQYF.

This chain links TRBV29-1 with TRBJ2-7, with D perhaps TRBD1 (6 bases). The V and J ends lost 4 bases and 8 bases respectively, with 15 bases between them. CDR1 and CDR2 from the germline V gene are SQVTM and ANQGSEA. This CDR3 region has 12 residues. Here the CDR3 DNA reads TGCAGCGTTGCAGTGGCAGGGGCCCAGCAGTACTTC. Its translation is CSVAVAGAQQYF.

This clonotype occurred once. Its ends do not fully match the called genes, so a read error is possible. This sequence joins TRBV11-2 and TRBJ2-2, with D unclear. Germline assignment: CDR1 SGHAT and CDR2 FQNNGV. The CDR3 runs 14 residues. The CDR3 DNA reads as TGTGCCAGCAGCTCCCAAGCGTACACCGTGGAGCTGTTTTTT. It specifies CASSSQAYTVELFF.

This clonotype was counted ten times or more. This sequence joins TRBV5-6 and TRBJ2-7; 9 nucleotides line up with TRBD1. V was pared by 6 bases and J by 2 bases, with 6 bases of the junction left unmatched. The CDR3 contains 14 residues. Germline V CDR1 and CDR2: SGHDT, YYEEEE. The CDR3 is CASTLGTGPYEQYF. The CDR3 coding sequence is TGTGCCAGCACGCTCGGGACAGGGCCCTACGAGCAGTACTTC. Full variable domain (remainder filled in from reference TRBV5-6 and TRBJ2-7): DAGVTQSPTHLIKTRGQQVTLRCSPKSGHDTVSWYQQALGQGPQFIFQYYEEEERQRGNFPDRFSGHQFPNYSSELNVNALLLGDSALYLCASTLGTGPYEQYFGPGTRLTVT.

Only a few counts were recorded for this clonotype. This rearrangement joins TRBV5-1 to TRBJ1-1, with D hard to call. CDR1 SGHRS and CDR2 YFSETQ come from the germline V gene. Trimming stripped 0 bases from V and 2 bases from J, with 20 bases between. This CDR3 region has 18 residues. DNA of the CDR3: TGCGCCAGCAGCTTGGGTCAGGAGGAAATCCTTTTAAACACTGAAGCTTTCTTT. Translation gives CASSLGQEEILLNTEAFF.

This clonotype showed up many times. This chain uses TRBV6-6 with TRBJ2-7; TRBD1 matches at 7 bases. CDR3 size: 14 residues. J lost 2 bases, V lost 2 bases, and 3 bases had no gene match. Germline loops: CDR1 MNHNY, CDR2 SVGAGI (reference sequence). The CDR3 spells CASSYTGAAYEQYF. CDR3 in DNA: TGTGCCAGCAGTTACACAGGGGCCGCCTACGAGCAGTACTTC.

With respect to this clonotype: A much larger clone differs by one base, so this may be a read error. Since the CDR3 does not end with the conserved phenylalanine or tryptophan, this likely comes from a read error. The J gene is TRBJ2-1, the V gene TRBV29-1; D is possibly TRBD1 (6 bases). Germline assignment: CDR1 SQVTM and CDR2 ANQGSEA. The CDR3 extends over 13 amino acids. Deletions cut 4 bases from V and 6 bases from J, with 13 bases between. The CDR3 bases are TGCAGCGTTGTAACAGGGCAAGGCAATGAGCAGTTCTCC. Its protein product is CSVVTGQGNEQFS.

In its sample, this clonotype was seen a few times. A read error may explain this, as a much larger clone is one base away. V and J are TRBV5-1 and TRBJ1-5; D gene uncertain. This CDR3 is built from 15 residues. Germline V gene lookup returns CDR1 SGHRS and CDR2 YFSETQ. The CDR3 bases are TGCGCCAGCAGCTTGGCCGGAAGAGACAATCAGACCCAGCATTTT. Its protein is CASSLAGRDNQTQHF.

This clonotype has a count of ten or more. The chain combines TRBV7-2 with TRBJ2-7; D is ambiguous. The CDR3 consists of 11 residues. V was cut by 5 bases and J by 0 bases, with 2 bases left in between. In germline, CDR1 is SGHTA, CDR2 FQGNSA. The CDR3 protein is CASSPSYEQYF. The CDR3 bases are TGTGCCAGCAGCCCCTCCTACGAGCAGTACTTC.

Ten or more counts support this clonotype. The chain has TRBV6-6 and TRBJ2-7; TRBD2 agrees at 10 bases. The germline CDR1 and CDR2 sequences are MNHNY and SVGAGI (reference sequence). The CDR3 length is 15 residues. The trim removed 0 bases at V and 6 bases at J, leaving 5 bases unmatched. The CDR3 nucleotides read TGTGCCAGCAGTTACTCGGGGGCTAGCGGGAGCGAGCAGTACTTC. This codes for CASSYSGASGSEQYF.